The sample holds many counts of the clone carrying this T cell receptor (beta chain). Its antigen is currently unknown. Trimming cost V 4 bases and J 8 bases, with 14 bases left between them. The germline V gene has CDR1 SQVTM and CDR2 ANQGSEA. CDR3 length equals 12 residues. This record comes from a study of CD8+CD57+ T cells in acquired aplastic anemia. In the study overall: The average for DNA from sorted CD4+ and CD8+ cells was 3.2 ug. Study-wide findings and caveats: Patients and controls shared 25 to 30 CD8+ CDR3 sequences, which appeared highly expressed in patients and within their immunodominant clones. Patients showed no significant difference from controls in CD8+ Simpson's diversity.

TCR beta VDJ combinations and CDR3 sequences were profiled from genomic DNA. Via MiXCR, TCRdb re-called the reads, giving one row per CDR3 protein. The sample shows 120,000 or so distinct CDR3 sequences, 48% of them seen only once. The sequence was obtained from a human donor in good health, serving as a control. The sample was sorted CD4+, CD8+, or CD8+CD57+ T cells (not recorded which) from PBMCs. This chain connects TRBV29-1 to TRBJ1-2; perhaps TRBD1 as D (5 bases). Here the CDR3 DNA reads TGCAGCGTTGGGCCACCGGGGCTGGGCTACACCTTC. This translates into CSVGPPGLGYTF.